Each of the 30 T cell receptor beta chains below was sequenced from the same sample in a study of blood T cell repertoires in COVID-19. The table came from immunoSEQ multiplex PCR; TCRdb's copy has only in-frame clones and leaves some out. The sample contains fewer than 500,000 clones, around 84% of which appear only once. Specimen: peripheral blood. The receptors derive from a human donor with acute or convalescent COVID-19. The donor label of this sample is uncertain.

A single count supports this clone. The chain couples TRBV20-1 to TRBJ2-1; TRBD2 might be the D (5 bases). The V end was cut by 3 bases, the J end by 7 bases, with 19 bases between. The CDR3 is 15 residues long. Per the germline V gene, CDR1 is DFQATT and CDR2 is SNEGSKA (reference sequence). CDR3 protein: CSASPQRPFLNEQFF. In DNA form, the CDR3 reads TGCAGTGCTAGTCCCCAGCGGCCGTTTTTGAATGAGCAGTTCTTC.

The chain has TRBV13 and TRBJ1-1; no clear D gene. In germline, CDR1 is PRHDT, CDR2 FYEKMQ (reference sequence). The V end was cut by 0 bases, the J end by 3 bases, with 2 bases between. The CDR3 spans 12 residues. The CDR3 spells CASSLGDTEAFF. DNA for the CDR3: TGTGCCAGCAGCTTAGGCGACACTGAAGCTTTCTTT.

This chain uses TRBV18 with TRBJ2-7; 8 nucleotides match TRBD1. The germline gives CDR1 KGHSH, CDR2 LQKENI. This CDR3 has 15 residues. V gave up 3 bases and J gave up 5 bases; unmatched junction bases: 9. The CDR3: CASSPYGQGKNEQYF. DNA of the CDR3: TGTGCCAGCTCACCTTACGGACAGGGAAAGAACGAGCAGTACTTC.

The J gene is TRBJ1-1, the V gene TRBV30; D remains ambiguous. From germline, CDR1 is GTSNPN and CDR2 SVGIG (reference sequence). The CDR3 totals 13 residues. Between the trimmed V and J ends, which lost 0 bases and 1 base, there was a span of 6 bases. This chain's CDR3 is CAWSVSRNTEAFF. In DNA, the CDR3 is TGTGCCTGGAGTGTATCCAGGAACACTGAAGCTTTCTTT.

The count of this clone is one. The CDR3 loop is CASSLWGEVDIQYF. The DNA for the CDR3 is TGTGCCAGCAGCTTATGGGGGGAAGTGGACATTCAGTACTTC. The chain is built from TRBV13 and TRBJ2-4; tentatively, D is TRBD2 (6 bases). The CDR3 is 14 amino acids. Trimming left V 2 bases short and J 8 bases short, with 13 bases between. Germline V gene sequence: CDR1 PRHDT, CDR2 FYEKMQ (reference sequence).

This chain uses TRBV13 with TRBJ1-2; 10 bases map to TRBD1. The trim removed 5 bases at V and 7 bases at J, leaving 7 bases unmatched. The CDR3 totals 14 residues. Germline loops: CDR1 PRHDT, CDR2 FYEKMQ (reference sequence). The CDR3 region is CASSTRTGGSGYTF. CDR3 sequence (DNA): TGTGCCAGCAGCACCCGGACAGGGGGGAGTGGCTACACCTTC.

The chain combines TRBV25-1 with TRBJ2-7, with 7 bases matching TRBD1. V dropped 5 bases and J dropped 2; count of bases not matched to a gene: 9. Germline V gene sequence: CDR1 MGHDK, CDR2 SYGVNS. The CDR3 loop spans 15 amino acids. The CDR3 spells CASSQGTGQTYEQYF. CDR3 coding DNA: TGTGCCAGCAGTCAAGGCACGGGACAGACCTACGAGCAGTACTTC.

CDR3 sequence: CASSNHASLTQPQHF. DNA of the CDR3: TGTGCCAGTAGTAATCACGCGAGTTTAACGCAGCCCCAGCATTTT. The chain has TRBV19 and TRBJ1-5, with no clear D. Germline assignment: CDR1 LNHDA and CDR2 SQIVND (reference sequence). The CDR3 has 15 amino acids. The ends were cut back, 4 bases at V and 7 bases at J, with 17 bases in the middle.

As for this clone: The CDR3 does not end in the conserved phenylalanine or tryptophan, so this is likely a read error. The limits of the CDR3 on the DNA are not certain, so only TCRdb's listed CDR3 is given. This chain links TRBV6-1 with TRBJ2-3; the table's D call, TRBD2, was not checked against the DNA. Germline-derived CDR1 and CDR2 are MNHNS and SASEGT. Inclusive of both ends, the CDR3 amounts to 15 amino acids. The CDR3 spells CASSEGVSGTTPFVT.

This clone came up once. The chain links TRBV5-1 to TRBJ1-1, with 7 bases fitting TRBD1. The ends lost 3 bases at V and 1 base at J; junction bases unmatched: 6. This CDR3 has 15 residues. Germline values: CDR1 SGHRS, CDR2 YFSETQ. This chain's CDR3 is CASSSKQGPNTEAFF. The CDR3 region has the DNA TGCGCCAGCAGCTCTAAACAGGGGCCGAACACTGAAGCTTTCTTT. The entire variable domain, with the rest obtained from reference TRBV5-1 and TRBJ1-1, is as follows: KAGVTQTPRYLIKTRGQQVTLSCSPISGHRSVSWYQQTPGQGLQFLFEYFSETQRNKGNFPGRFSGRQFSNSRSEMNVSTLELGDSALYLCASSSKQGPNTEAFFGQGTRLTVV.

The rearrangement links TRBV5-4 to TRBJ2-7; the match to TRBD2 covers 8 bases. The V gene's germline CDR1 is SGHNT and CDR2 YYREEE (reference sequence). The CDR3 is 15 residues long. J was trimmed by 5 bases and V by 3 bases; bases with no gene match: 10. The CDR3 DNA follows: TGTGCCAGCAGCTCAAAGGCGAGCGGGAGCCACGAGCAGTACTTC. Encoded protein: CASSSKASGSHEQYF.

This chain joins TRBV19 and TRBJ1-3, with 8 bases fitting TRBD1. Germline trimming cut 6 bases from V and 3 bases from J; bases unmatched to any gene: 10. CDR3 size: 16 residues. Germline V CDR1 and CDR2: LNHDA, SQIVND (reference sequence). CDR3 sequence: CASRISGGAVGNTIYF. The CDR3 bases are TGTGCCAGTAGAATCTCAGGGGGCGCAGTTGGAAACACCATATATTTT. Full variable domain (outside the CDR3, taken from reference TRBV19 and TRBJ1-3): DGGITQSPKYLFRKEGQNVTLSCEQNLNHDAMYWYRQDPGQGLRLIYYSQIVNDFQKGDIAEGYSVSREKKESFPLTVTSAQKNPTAFYLCASRISGGAVGNTIYFGEGSWLTVV.

V usage is TRBV29-1 and J usage is TRBJ2-5; no reliable D call. The germline V gene has CDR1 SQVTM and CDR2 ANQGSEA. The CDR3 has 12 residues. Trimming cost V 0 bases and J 4 bases, with 6 bases left between them. DNA of the CDR3: TGCAGCGTTGAAGATGGGCTAGAGACCCAGTACTTC. Translated, it gives CSVEDGLETQYF. Full variable domain (missing parts from reference TRBV29-1 and TRBJ2-5): SAVISQKPSRDICQRGTSLTIQCQVDSQVTMMFWYRQQPGQSLTLIATANQGSEATYESGFVIDKFPISRPNLTFSTLTVSNMSPEDSSIYLCSVEDGLETQYFGPGTRLLVL.

This clone has ten or more counts. CDR3 DNA: TGTGCCAGCGTGGACAGGGTTATTTCGAGTCAGCCCCAGCATTTT. This encodes CASVDRVISSQPQHF. The chain joins TRBV6-5 to TRBJ1-5, with 8 bases that match TRBD1. This CDR3 is 15 amino acids long. With V trimmed by 8 bases and J by 6 bases, 12 bases remained unmatched. Per germline, CDR1 MNHEY and CDR2 SVGAGI.

The chain is built from TRBV11-3 and TRBJ2-7; 7 positions agree with TRBD1. This CDR3 has 15 amino acids. The V segment lost 6 bases and the J segment 2 bases; nucleotides outside the gene matches: 10. CDR1 is SGHNT and CDR2 is YENEEA in the germline V gene. The CDR3 sequence: CASSLYRDSAYEQYF. The CDR3 nucleotides are TGTGCCAGCAGTCTTTACCGGGACAGTGCCTACGAGCAGTACTTC.

The rearrangement links TRBV5-4 to TRBJ1-1; 10 positions agree with TRBD1. Per germline, CDR1 SGHNT and CDR2 YYREEE (reference sequence). This CDR3 comprises 15 residues. The trim removed 3 bases at V and 0 bases at J, leaving 2 bases unmatched. CDR3 coding DNA: TGTGCCAGCAGCTGGGGACAGGGGATGAACACTGAAGCTTTCTTT. Its translation: CASSWGQGMNTEAFF.

CDR3 DNA: TGTGCCAGCAGCTACGTGGACAGGGATGGAGGCTACACCTTC. Translating it yields CASSYVDRDGGYTF. The chain joins TRBV28 to TRBJ1-2; 8 bases agree with TRBD1. CDR1 and CDR2 (germline): MDHEN, SYDVKM. Germline trimming cut 6 bases from V and 8 bases from J; bases unmatched to any gene: 11. The CDR3 extends over 14 amino acids.

As DNA, the CDR3 is TGTGCCAGCAGTTCGCGGGGGAACGAGCAGTACTTC. Amino acids: CASSSRGNEQYF. V usage is TRBV6-5 and J usage is TRBJ2-7, with 7 positions matching TRBD2. CDR1 is MNHEY and CDR2 is SVGAGI in the germline V gene. CDR3 size: 12 residues. Trimming cost V 4 bases and J 5 bases; bases outside gene matches: 2.

The gene calls are TRBV7-9 and TRBJ2-2; perhaps TRBD2 as D (6 bases). From germline, CDR1 is SEHNR and CDR2 FQNEAQ (reference sequence). The CDR3 has 15 residues. The CDR3: CAEVLGGQDSGELFF. The CDR3, as DNA: TGTGCAGAGGTCCTGGGGGGTCAGGACTCCGGGGAGCTGTTTTTT.

The V call is TRBV18, the J call TRBJ2-7; 9 bases align to TRBD2. With V trimmed by 6 bases and J by 7 bases, 16 bases remained unmatched. The CDR3 is 16 amino acids. Germline CDR1 is KGHSH and CDR2 is LQKENI. The CDR3 DNA is TGTGCCAGCTCCCCGCTGAGCGCGGGAGGGCCTAAGGAGCAGTACTTC. Protein product: CASSPLSAGGPKEQYF.

The chain links TRBV19 to TRBJ2-1; 10 nucleotides match TRBD2. V was clipped by 6 bases and J by 0 bases; unmatched bases: 11. Germline V lookup: CDR1 LNHDA, CDR2 SQIVND (reference sequence). The CDR3 runs to 18 residues. In DNA, the CDR3 is TGTGCCAGTAGCCTTAGCGGGGGGACCCGTAGCTCCTACAATGAGCAGTTCTTC. This gives the protein CASSLSGGTRSSYNEQFF.

The chain recombines TRBV6-6 with TRBJ1-2, with 11 bases matching TRBD1. The germline gives CDR1 MNHNY, CDR2 SVGAGI (reference sequence). The CDR3 is 16 residues long. The junction had 9 bases not matched to a gene; V was cut back by 5 bases and J by 4 bases. The CDR3 sequence: CASSTKGQGAIYGYTF. The CDR3 region has the DNA TGTGCCAGCAGTACCAAAGGACAGGGGGCTATCTATGGCTACACCTTC.

Here the CDR3 reads CASSPVEVGEQYF. As DNA, the CDR3 is TGTGCCAGCAGCCCAGTAGAGGTTGGGGAGCAGTACTTC. The chain carries TRBV12-3 or TRBV12-4 and TRBJ2-7, with D unresolved. The germline V and J ends were trimmed by 6 bases and 7 bases, with 16 bases remaining between them. The CDR3 covers 13 residues.

This sequence joins TRBV9 and TRBJ1-2; D is uncertain. This CDR3 contains 13 residues. CDR1 is SGDLS and CDR2 is YYNGEE in the germline V gene. V lost 1 base to trimming and J lost 4 bases, with 8 bases between them. CDR3 coding DNA: TGTGCCAGCAGCGTAAGTAACAGCTATGGCTACACCTTC. Translating gives CASSVSNSYGYTF. The full variable domain, its missing parts supplied by reference TRBV9 and TRBJ1-2, is DSGVTQTPKHLITATGQRVTLRCSPRSGDLSVYWYQQSLDQGLQFLIQYYNGEERAKGNILERFSAQQFPDLHSELNLSSLELGDSALYFCASSVSNSYGYTFGSGTRLTVV.

The rearrangement joins TRBV4-1 to TRBJ1-1; 7 bases line up with TRBD1. CDR3 length: 15 amino acids. V was pared by 0 bases and J by 6 bases, with 7 bases of the junction left unmatched. Germline V gene data show CDR1 as MGHRA and CDR2 as YSYEKL. Here the CDR3 reads CASSQDNRGGSEAFF. The DNA of the CDR3 is TGCGCCAGCAGCCAAGATAACAGGGGTGGGTCTGAAGCTTTCTTT.

The V call is TRBV9, the J call TRBJ2-1, with D possibly TRBD2 on 6 matching bases. Per the germline V gene, CDR1 is SGDLS and CDR2 is YYNGEE. V was pared by 4 bases and J by 1 base, with 18 bases between. The length of the CDR3 is 17 residues. CDR3 DNA: TGTGCCAGCAGCACTCGGGACTTGGGATCTTCCTACAATGAGCAGTTCTTC. It yields the protein CASSTRDLGSSYNEQFF.

The chain joins TRBV6-1 to TRBJ2-5; tentative D call: TRBD1 (5 bases). The CDR3 has 15 amino acids. Deletions cut 3 bases from V and 2 bases from J, with 13 bases between. Germline CDR1 MNHNS, CDR2 SASEGT. The CDR3: CASSDQGLGQETQYF. CDR3 sequence (DNA): TGTGCCAGCAGTGACCAGGGCTTGGGACAAGAGACCCAGTACTTC.

V is TRBV20-1 and J is TRBJ1-2; D not certain. V was shortened by 6 bases and J by 8 bases, with 13 bases between the two germline ends. Germline loops: CDR1 DFQATT, CDR2 SNEGSKA (reference sequence). The CDR3 covers 11 residues. CDR3 region: CSALREGGYTF. CDR3 DNA sequence: TGCAGTGCCCTCCGAGAGGGCGGCTACACCTTC.

The chain links TRBV18 to TRBJ1-1, with unresolved D. Germline V CDR1 and CDR2: KGHSH, LQKENI. Trimming cost V 3 bases and J 4 bases, with 15 bases left between them. CDR3 size: 15 residues. The CDR3 region is CASSPREGGSTEAFF. In nucleotides, the CDR3 is TGTGCCAGCTCACCTAGGGAGGGCGGTAGCACTGAAGCTTTCTTT.

This clone appeared once. J is TRBJ1-1 and V is TRBV19; 9 bases map to TRBD1. Germline lookup yields CDR1 LNHDA and CDR2 SQIVND (reference sequence). CDR3 length: 16 amino acids. V was clipped by 3 bases and J by 5 bases; unmatched bases: 10. In DNA form, the CDR3 reads TGTGCCAGTAGTATGGGTTTCGGGACAGGGAGGACTGAAGCTTTCTTT. Protein product: CASSMGFGTGRTEAFF.